Reported below is one T cell receptor beta chain. Its specificity is unknown. TCRdb reanalysed the 5' RACE reads using MiXCR and keeps one entry per CDR3 protein. The sample records 120,000 to 150,000 distinct CDR3 sequences, about 19% being singletons. This record belongs to a study of T-cell memory formation after mild COVID-19. Whole-study findings and limits: Second-wave clones reaching peak frequency on day 37 lacked confirmed SARS-CoV-2 specificity.

V shed 4 bases and J 1 base; nucleotides not matched to a gene: 7. Germline V lookup: CDR1 SGHRS, CDR2 YFSETQ. This CDR3 contains 16 residues. Sequenced material: PBMCs or a T cell subset sorted from them (not recorded which). This receptor was obtained from an adult woman who had mild COVID-19 (a few samples of this study predate the infection). Cell type and time point are not known. V is TRBV5-1 and J is TRBJ2-3; 9 bases are shared with TRBD2. The CDR3 nucleotides read TGCGCCAGCAGCCCGGGCGGGGGGGCTCGCACAGATACGCAGTATTTT. This codes for CASSPGGGARTDTQYF. The variable domain in full, with the rest retrieved from reference TRBV5-1 and TRBJ2-3, is KAGVTQTPRYLIKTRGQQVTLSCSPISGHRSVSWYQQTPGQGLQFLFEYFSETQRNKGNFPGRFSGRQFSNSRSEMNVSTLELGDSALYLCASSPGGGARTDTQYFGPGTRLTVL.